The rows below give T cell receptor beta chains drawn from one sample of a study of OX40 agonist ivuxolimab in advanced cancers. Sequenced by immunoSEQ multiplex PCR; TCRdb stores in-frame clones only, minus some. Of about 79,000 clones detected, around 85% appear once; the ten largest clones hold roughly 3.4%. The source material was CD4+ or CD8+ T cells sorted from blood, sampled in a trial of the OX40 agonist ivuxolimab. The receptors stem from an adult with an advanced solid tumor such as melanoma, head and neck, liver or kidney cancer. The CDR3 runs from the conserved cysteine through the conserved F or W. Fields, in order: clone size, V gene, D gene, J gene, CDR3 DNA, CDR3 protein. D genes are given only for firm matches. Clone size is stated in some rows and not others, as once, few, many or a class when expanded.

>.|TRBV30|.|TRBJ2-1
TGTGCCTGGTCGGGGTACAATGAGCAGTTCTTC
CAWSGYNEQFF
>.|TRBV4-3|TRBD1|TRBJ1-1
TGCGCCAGCAGCCAAGGACAGGGAAAGGGGTACACTGAAGCTTTCTTT
CASSQGQGKGYTEAFF
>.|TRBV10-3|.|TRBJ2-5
TGTGCCGTCTCTACTTTGGAGACCCAGTACTTC
CAVSTLETQYF
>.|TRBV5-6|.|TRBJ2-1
TGTGCCAGCAGCCGTCCCGGGTCCCCCGGAACTCTGTTCTTC
CASSRPGSPGTLFF
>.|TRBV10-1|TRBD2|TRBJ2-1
TGCGCCAGCAATAGGGGACTAGCGGATGAGCAGTTCTTC
CASNRGLADEQFF
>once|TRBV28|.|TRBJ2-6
TGTGCCAGCCGGATCTCTGGGGCCAACGTCCTGACTTTC
CASRISGANVLTF
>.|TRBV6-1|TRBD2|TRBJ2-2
TGTGCCAGCAGTGAGCCTAGCGGGCTCAACACCGGGGAGCTGTTTTTT
CASSEPSGLNTGELFF
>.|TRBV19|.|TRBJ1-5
TGTGCCAGTAAGCCAGGTCATATGGGCAATCAGCCCCAGCATTTT
CASKPGHMGNQPQHF
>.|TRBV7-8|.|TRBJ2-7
TGTGCCAGCAGCCCCAGGGTGGCTAACTACGAGCAGTACTTC
CASSPRVANYEQYF
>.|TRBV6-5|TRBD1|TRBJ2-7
TGTGCCAGCAGTTACTCCATGACAGGGTCCCCCTACGAGCAGTACTTC
CASSYSMTGSPYEQYF
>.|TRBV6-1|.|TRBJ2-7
TGTGCCAGTACCAGTGGCACCTACGAGCAGTACTTC
CASTSGTYEQYF
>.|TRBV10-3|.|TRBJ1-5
TGTGCCATCAGTGATCTAGATCAGCCCCAGCATTTT
CAISDLDQPQHF
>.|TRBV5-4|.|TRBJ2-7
TGTGCCAGCAGCTCCCTCCGGTCCCCAAGTGAGCAGTACTTC
CASSSLRSPSEQYF
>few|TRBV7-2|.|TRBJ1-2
TGTGCCAGCAGCCCAGGGGCAGGCTTAGGTGGCTACACCTTC
CASSPGAGLGGYTF
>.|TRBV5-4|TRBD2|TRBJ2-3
TGTGCCAGCAGCCGAAAAGCGGGAGAAGATAGAGATACGCAGTATTTT
CASSRKAGEDRDTQYF
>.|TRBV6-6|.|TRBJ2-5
TGTGCCAGCAGGAGAGGGGCCCAAGAGACCCAGTACTTC
CASRRGAQETQYF
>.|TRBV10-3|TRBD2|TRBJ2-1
TGTGCCATCAGTGGGACTAGCGGGAGGGCCGGGTTCTTC
CAISGTSGRAGFF
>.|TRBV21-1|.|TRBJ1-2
TGTGCCAGCAGCATAACTCCTTGGGCCCCGGTGGGCGGCTACACCTTC
CASSITPWAPVGGYTF
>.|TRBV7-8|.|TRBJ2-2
TGTGCCTTCACCGAGTTGGGGGCCGACACCGGGGAGCTGTTTTTT
CAFTELGADTGELFF
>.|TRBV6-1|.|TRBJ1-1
TGTGCCAGCAGTGAAAGAGGGGGGGGGACTGAAGCTTTCTTT
CASSERGGGTEAFF
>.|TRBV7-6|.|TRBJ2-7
TGTGCCAGCGGCGATTGGGTCGAGCAGTACTTC
CASGDWVEQYF
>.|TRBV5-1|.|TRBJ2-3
TGCGCCAGCAGCCCCGGGGGCGGCCTGAGCACAGATACGCAGTATTTT
CASSPGGGLSTDTQYF